A single sample gave rise to the 20 T cell receptor beta chains below, sequenced in a study of CD8 T cells in Susac syndrome. Reverse transcription used about 0.45 to 1 ug RNA and random hexamers. Using its own MiXCR run on the immunoSEQ multiplex PCR reads, TCRdb lists one record per CDR3 protein. The sample consists of over 130,000 distinct CDR3 sequences, 85% to 95% of them appearing once. The sequenced sample was CD4+ T cells from PBMCs. The source is a human donor with multiple sclerosis.

This clonotype came up once. This chain joins TRBV24-1 and TRBJ2-1, with a weak D call TRBD1 (6 bases). Trimming pared 3 bases from V and 3 bases from J, leaving 14 bases between. Per the germline V gene, CDR1 is KGHDR and CDR2 is SFDVKD. The CDR3 is made up of 16 amino acids. CDR3: CATSDAGIGGYNEQFF. The CDR3 DNA reads as TGTGCCACCAGTGATGCAGGGATAGGGGGCTACAATGAGCAGTTCTTC.

J is TRBJ2-3 and V is TRBV20-1; either TRBD1 or TRBD2 may fit D (5 bases each). CDR1 is DFQATT and CDR2 is SNEGSKA in the germline V gene (reference sequence). The CDR3 has 11 residues. V was pared by 6 bases and J by 3 bases, with 7 bases between. The CDR3 sequence is CSAGETDTQYF. The CDR3 DNA reads as TGCAGTGCGGGGGAGACAGATACGCAGTATTTT.

The chain is built from TRBV29-1 and TRBJ2-7; D is possibly TRBD1 (7 bases). Between the trimmed V and J ends, which lost 6 bases and 4 bases, there was a span of 22 bases. In germline, CDR1 is SQVTM, CDR2 ANQGSEA. There are 15 residues in the CDR3. The CDR3 region is CSVAGQTRVPYEQYF. The CDR3 nucleotides read TGCAGCGTGGCGGGACAGACGCGAGTACCGTACGAGCAGTACTTC.

This clonotype was counted a single time. V is TRBV7-9 and J is TRBJ2-7; D might be TRBD1 (6 bases). V dropped 5 bases and J dropped 6 bases, with 20 bases sitting between them. The CDR3 runs 15 residues. Germline-derived CDR1 and CDR2 are SEHNR and FQNEAQ (reference sequence). The CDR3 region is CASSHWGRVSREQYF. Written as DNA, the CDR3 is TGTGCCAGCAGCCACTGGGGGCGGGTCTCGCGCGAGCAGTACTTC.

This clonotype has just one count. The chain carries TRBV10-3 and TRBJ1-1; D not certain. Trimming stripped 6 bases from V and 6 bases from J, with 14 bases between. Germline V gives CDR1 ENHRY, CDR2 SYGVKD. The CDR3 sequence is 13 residues long. CDR3 amino acids: CAIRGISVAEAFF. CDR3 coding DNA: TGTGCCATCAGGGGGATAAGCGTCGCTGAAGCTTTCTTT.

This chain uses TRBV27 with TRBJ2-5; perhaps TRBD2 as D (7 bases). CDR1 and CDR2 (germline): MNHEY, SMNVEV (reference sequence). The CDR3 runs 14 residues. Trimming took off 4 bases at V and 5 bases at J, with 14 bases between the two ends. The CDR3 sequence is CASSYRGGMETQYF. DNA for the CDR3: TGTGCCAGCAGTTATCGCGGGGGCATGGAGACCCAGTACTTC.

The chain has TRBV12-3 or TRBV12-4 and TRBJ2-5; a weak D match, TRBD2 (6 bases). The CDR3 contains 13 residues. Deletions cut 6 bases from V and 5 bases from J, with 13 bases between. The CDR3 loop reads CASSLGGMETQYF. The CDR3 DNA is TGTGCCAGCAGCTTGGGAGGAATGGAGACCCAGTACTTC.

Written as DNA, the CDR3 is TGTGCCAGCAGCTTGGGTCAGGGGGGAGCGGAGACCCAGTACTTC. Translated: CASSLGQGGAETQYF. The V call is TRBV5-6, the J call TRBJ2-5, with D possibly matching TRBD1 (7 bases). Deletions cut 0 bases from V and 5 bases from J, with 14 bases between. CDR1 SGHDT and CDR2 YYEEEE come from the germline V gene. The CDR3 is 15 amino acids. The full variable domain, in which reference TRBV5-6 and TRBJ2-5 provide the parts outside the CDR3, is DAGVTQSPTHLIKTRGQQVTLRCSPKSGHDTVSWYQQALGQGPQFIFQYYEEEERQRGNFPDRFSGHQFPNYSSELNVNALLLGDSALYLCASSLGQGGAETQYFGPGTRLLVL.

CDR3 protein: CSTRGARNTIYF. CDR3 nucleotides: TGCAGTACAAGGGGGGCTAGAAACACCATATATTTT. V usage is TRBV29-1 and J usage is TRBJ1-3, with D possibly matching TRBD1 (6 bases). There are 12 residues in the CDR3. CDR1 is SQVTM, CDR2 ANQGSEA, per germline.

The chain couples TRBV3-1 to TRBJ2-5; TRBD1 matches 7 bases. Germline CDR1 LGHDT, CDR2 YNNKEL (reference sequence). Trimming removed 4 bases from V and 4 bases from J; junction bases left unmatched: 12. CDR3 size: 16 residues. CDR3 sequence (DNA): TGTGCCAGCAGCCCAGCGACAGGGTTTACGGCAGAGACCCAGTACTTC. Amino acid sequence: CASSPATGFTAETQYF.

This CDR3 reads CASETGGFPSVYEQYF. CDR3 sequence (DNA): TGTGCCAGCGAAACAGGGGGCTTCCCGTCCGTATACGAGCAGTACTTC. V usage is TRBV6-1 and J usage is TRBJ2-7; 9 positions match TRBD1. V shed 8 bases, J shed 4 bases, and the junction held 15 bases outside the gene matches. The CDR3 runs 16 residues. Germline V lookup: CDR1 MNHNS, CDR2 SASEGT.

V is TRBV24-1 and J is TRBJ1-2; D unresolved. In germline, CDR1 is KGHDR, CDR2 SFDVKD. The CDR3 extends over 14 amino acids. Trimming pared 7 bases from V and 0 bases from J, leaving 11 bases between. The CDR3 bases are TGTGCCACCAGGGAGGACGGAACTAACTATGGCTACACCTTC. It translates to CATREDGTNYGYTF.

V usage is TRBV27 and J usage is TRBJ2-6, with D tentatively TRBD1 (6 bases). Germline CDR1 MNHEY, CDR2 SMNVEV (reference sequence). This CDR3 has 15 amino acids. Trimming took off 5 bases at V and 4 bases at J, with 12 bases between the two ends. CDR3: CASSPQGKGANVLTF. DNA for the CDR3: TGTGCCAGCAGTCCCCAGGGGAAAGGGGCCAACGTCCTGACTTTC. The full variable domain, completed using reference TRBV27 and TRBJ2-6, is EAQVTQNPRYLITVTGKKLTVTCSQNMNHEYMSWYRQDPGLGLRQIYYSMNVEVTDKGDVPEGYKVSRKEKRNFPLILESPSPNQTSLYFCASSPQGKGANVLTFGAGSRLTVL.

The rearrangement links TRBV3-1 to TRBJ1-3, with D unclear. V was shortened by 2 bases and J by 0 bases, with 11 bases between the two germline ends. The V gene's germline CDR1 is LGHDT and CDR2 YNNKEL (reference sequence). The CDR3 runs to 16 residues. CDR3 nucleotide sequence: TGTGCCAGCAGCCAAAGTGACGGATTCTCTGGAAACACCATATATTTT. Translation: CASSQSDGFSGNTIYF.

This clonotype turned up a few times. The chain links TRBV3-1 to TRBJ2-3; possibly TRBD2 for D (5 bases). V lost 6 bases and J lost 3, with 7 bases in between. This CDR3 spans 12 amino acids. Per germline, CDR1 LGHDT and CDR2 YNNKEL (reference sequence). CDR3 bases: TGTGCCAGCAGTCAGCGGACAGATACGCAGTATTTT. Translating it yields CASSQRTDTQYF.

This chain connects TRBV19 to TRBJ2-3; either TRBD1 or TRBD2 may fit D (5 bases each). The CDR3 spans 16 residues. Trimming cost V 4 bases and J 0 bases, with 14 bases left between them. CDR1 is LNHDA, CDR2 SQIVND, per germline (reference sequence). The CDR3 DNA follows: TGTGCCAGTAGTAATCCCGGGACGGGTAGCACAGATACGCAGTATTTT. Its protein is CASSNPGTGSTDTQYF.

This clonotype is a singleton in its sample. The V and J genes are TRBV4-1 and TRBJ1-5, with 7 bases identical to TRBD1. Trimming removed 6 bases from V and 5 bases from J; junction bases left unmatched: 7. Germline V gene data show CDR1 as MGHRA and CDR2 as YSYEKL. The CDR3 has 14 residues. CDR3 DNA: TGCGCCAGCAGTAAAACAGGGGTGGATCAGCCCCAGCATTTT. Encoded protein: CASSKTGVDQPQHF.

The gene calls are TRBV20-1 and TRBJ2-5; 8 nucleotides line up with TRBD2. The J segment lost 6 bases and the V segment lost 4 bases, leaving 7 bases of the junction unmatched. Germline loops: CDR1 DFQATT, CDR2 SNEGSKA (reference sequence). The CDR3 sequence is 13 residues long. CDR3 nucleotides: TGCAGTGCTAAGGGACTAGTTCATCAGACCCAGTACTTC. Amino acids: CSAKGLVHQTQYF.

The V call is TRBV7-8, the J call TRBJ2-7; D unclear. Per the germline V gene, CDR1 is SGHVS and CDR2 is FQNEAQ. V was cut by 5 bases and J by 2 bases, with 13 bases left in between. This CDR3 comprises 14 residues. The chain's CDR3 is CASSQRETTYEQYF. In DNA, the CDR3 is TGTGCCAGCAGCCAACGCGAAACCACCTACGAGCAGTACTTC. Using reference TRBV7-8 and TRBJ2-7 for the parts outside the CDR3, the full variable domain is GAGVSQSPRYKVAKRGQDVALRCDPISGHVSLFWYQQALGQGPEFLTYFQNEAQLDKSGLPSDRFFAERPEGSVSTLKIQRTQQEDSAVYLCASSQRETTYEQYFGPGTRLTVT.

The chain joins TRBV4-3 to TRBJ2-1, with D perhaps given as TRBD1 or TRBD2 (5 bases each). Germline V lookup: CDR1 LGHNA, CDR2 YSLEER. CDR3 length: 17 residues. Trimming removed 3 bases at V and 0 bases at J, with 15 bases between. This CDR3 is CASSHSRGASSYNEQFF. The DNA for the CDR3 is TGCGCCAGCAGCCACTCCCGGGGCGCGAGCTCCTACAATGAGCAGTTCTTC.